In this sample, the clone carrying this TCR beta chain turned up a few times. Its antigen is unknown. A single record per CDR3 protein comes from TCRdb applying MiXCR to the 5' RACE reads. Found here are approximately 250,000 distinct CDR3 sequences, roughly 17% of them singletons; the top ten hold approximately 23%. The data are from a study of T-cell memory formation after mild COVID-19. With V trimmed by 5 bases and J by 6 bases, 6 bases remained unmatched. The CDR3 runs to 13 residues. Germline CDR1 and CDR2: SGHDT and YYEEEE. Study outcomes and limitations: Day 37-peaking second-wave clones had unconfirmed SARS-CoV-2 specificity.

Sequencing input: PBMCs or a T cell subset sorted from them (not recorded which). The chain recombines TRBV5-6 with TRBJ2-3, with 7 bases aligning to TRBD2. This receptor was identified in a man aged 18 to 30 who had mild COVID-19 (a few samples of this study predate the infection). Cell type and time point are not known. CDR3 DNA: TGTGCCAGCAGGGCGGGACTAATGGATACGCAGTATTTT. Residues: CASRAGLMDTQYF.